These T cell receptor beta chains were read from a single sample in a study of T cell repertoires in cytomegalovirus infection. No antigen is known for these receptors. TCRdb reprocessed the reads via MiXCR and lists one record per CDR3 protein. The data show some 500,000 distinct CDR3 sequences, approximately 40% seen once. Source: cultured PBMCs, taken from culture after CMV antigen stimulation. The receptors were gathered from a human donor in good health (CMV status not recorded). Some clones in this sample may be carry-over from other donors' samples. The conserved cysteine and the conserved F or W are not part of the CDR3 here. Clone size is shown for a subset of rows, as once, few, many or a class of expanded clone.

v_call: TRBV10-3
clone_size: .
j_call: TRBJ2-1
cdr3_aa: AISEYKREQF

v_call: TRBV6-6
clone_size: .
j_call: TRBJ1-4
cdr3_aa: ASSRALSEKLF

v_call: TRBV28
clone_size: .
j_call: TRBJ1-2
cdr3_aa: ASSPPGLLYGYT

v_call: TRBV7-6
clone_size: .
j_call: TRBJ2-1
cdr3_aa: ASSLNLGLAGDNEQF

v_call: TRBV5-4
clone_size: .
j_call: TRBJ2-2
cdr3_aa: ASSLPQGTGELF

v_call: TRBV19
clone_size: .
j_call: TRBJ1-4
cdr3_aa: ASNQGAASEKLF

v_call: TRBV4-3
clone_size: .
j_call: TRBJ2-7
cdr3_aa: ASGSSGVSYEQY

v_call: TRBV7-4
clone_size: few
j_call: TRBJ1-2
cdr3_aa: ASSLGGGGTNYGYT

v_call: TRBV12-3/TRBV12-4
clone_size: few
j_call: TRBJ1-2
cdr3_aa: ASSSTLNYGYT

v_call: TRBV28
clone_size: .
j_call: TRBJ2-3
cdr3_aa: ASSFLATADTQY

v_call: TRBV10-3
clone_size: once
j_call: TRBJ2-2
cdr3_aa: AITKTRDTGELF

v_call: TRBV7-9
clone_size: few
j_call: TRBJ2-5
cdr3_aa: ASSQQGAAGETQY

v_call: TRBV11-2
clone_size: few
j_call: TRBJ1-1
cdr3_aa: ASSLGRGRGNTEAF

v_call: TRBV7-9
clone_size: .
j_call: TRBJ2-1
cdr3_aa: ASSFKVGYVDNEQF

v_call: TRBV12-3/TRBV12-4
clone_size: few
j_call: TRBJ2-1
cdr3_aa: ASSSIGTGSSYNEQF

v_call: TRBV7-2
clone_size: .
j_call: TRBJ1-1
cdr3_aa: ASSLSTALNTEAF

v_call: TRBV10-3
clone_size: .
j_call: TRBJ2-3
cdr3_aa: AISTLMGETSTDTQY

v_call: TRBV12-3/TRBV12-4
clone_size: few
j_call: TRBJ1-5
cdr3_aa: ASSLEGQGPQH

v_call: TRBV7-2
clone_size: .
j_call: .
cdr3_aa: ASSLGLVRGQH

v_call: TRBV27
clone_size: .
j_call: TRBJ2-3
cdr3_aa: ASSSPSGGAFGRLDTQY

v_call: TRBV4-3
clone_size: .
j_call: TRBJ2-7
cdr3_aa: ASSQSYRGSYEQY

v_call: TRBV19
clone_size: .
j_call: TRBJ2-1
cdr3_aa: ASSPRRGRTYNEQF

v_call: TRBV5-1
clone_size: .
j_call: TRBJ2-4
cdr3_aa: ASSFSGGLGNIQY

v_call: TRBV20-1
clone_size: .
j_call: TRBJ1-5
cdr3_aa: SARDLRRPNQPQH

v_call: TRBV7-9
clone_size: .
j_call: TRBJ1-4
cdr3_aa: ASSSSGGEKLF

v_call: TRBV7-8
clone_size: .
j_call: TRBJ2-1
cdr3_aa: ASSRTPVGPNEQF

v_call: TRBV4-3
clone_size: .
j_call: TRBJ2-5
cdr3_aa: ASSLGASSGDQETQY

v_call: TRBV6-2/TRBV6-3
clone_size: .
j_call: TRBJ1-1
cdr3_aa: ASSYRAEAF

v_call: TRBV7-2
clone_size: few
j_call: TRBJ2-7
cdr3_aa: ASSLVSGGVNEQY

v_call: TRBV28
clone_size: .
j_call: TRBJ1-1
cdr3_aa: ASARIEAF

v_call: TRBV7-2
clone_size: .
j_call: TRBJ1-2
cdr3_aa: ASSLGGELYGYT

v_call: TRBV7-8
clone_size: .
j_call: TRBJ2-7
cdr3_aa: ASSLMGHSSYEQY

v_call: TRBV7-2
clone_size: .
j_call: TRBJ2-3
cdr3_aa: ASSFRWGTDTQY

v_call: TRBV19
clone_size: .
j_call: TRBJ1-1
cdr3_aa: ASSAQQGLNTEAF

v_call: TRBV2
clone_size: .
j_call: TRBJ2-2
cdr3_aa: ASTPSASITGELF